This T cell receptor (beta chain) was identified during a study of identical twins. From the 5' RACE reads, TCRdb called clonotypes with MiXCR, one entry per CDR3 protein. Here the sample spans approximately 350,000 distinct CDR3 sequences, roughly an eighth being singletons. Germline loops: CDR1 KGHSY, CDR2 FQNENV. V was clipped by 4 bases and J by 5 bases, with 14 bases between them. The CDR3 sequence is 14 residues long. The same sample was also used in a study of yellow fever vaccine responses in identical twins.

This receptor was identified in a woman between 18 and 29 years old in good health. The sample comprised CD8+ T cells sorted from blood. V and J are TRBV16 and TRBJ1-1; D ambiguous. The CDR3: CASSPVPGSTEAFF. CDR3 DNA: TGTGCCAGCAGCCCTGTACCGGGGAGTACTGAAGCTTTCTTT.